The rows below give T cell receptor beta chains drawn from one sample of a study of technical replicates of blood from several donors. Profiling relied on immunoSEQ multiplex PCR, and the TCRdb table lists in-frame clones only, not all of them. Of about 66,000 clones detected, just over 90% appear once; the ten largest clones hold roughly 4.3%. The sequencing input was PBMCs. These receptors came from a human donor in good health. Some clones in this sample may be carry-over from other donors' samples. Both conserved end residues are part of each CDR3. A D gene is named only where the DNA matches it firmly. Part of the rows lack a size; the others show once, few, many or a class for expanded clones.

clone size	D gene	V gene	J gene	CDR3 protein	CDR3 DNA
.	.	TRBV6-5	TRBJ1-2	CATEAGYGYTF	TGTGCCACGGAAGCGGGCTATGGCTACACCTTC
few	.	TRBV7-2	TRBJ1-6	CASSQQGPSTNSPLHF	TGTGCCAGCAGCCAACAGGGACCATCCACTAATTCACCCCTCCACTTT
once	.	TRBV2	TRBJ1-2	CASSENSRTRAF	TGTGCCAGCAGTGAAAACAGCCGAACACGTGCCTTC
.	.	TRBV11-1	TRBJ2-1	CASSLLDNEQFF	TGTGCCAGCAGCCTACTAGACAATGAGCAGTTCTTC
.	TRBD2	TRBV29-1	TRBJ2-5	CSVEGLAGGSQETQYF	TGCAGCGTTGAAGGACTAGCGGGAGGTTCCCAAGAGACCCAGTACTTC
.	.	TRBV6-1	TRBJ1-5	CASIQGLRNQPQHF	TGTGCCAGCATCCAGGGGTTAAGGAATCAGCCCCAGCATTTT
once	.	TRBV6-1	TRBJ1-5	CASRTEEGQPQHF	TGTGCCAGCAGGACCGAGGAGGGGCAGCCCCAGCATTTT
.	TRBD1	TRBV4-3	TRBJ2-5	CASSQGVRTGSETQYF	TGCGCCAGCAGCCAAGGGGTTCGGACAGGGTCGGAGACCCAGTACTTC
.	.	TRBV7-2	TRBJ1-2	CASSLSRTDGYTF	TGTGCCAGCAGCTTATCCCGGACAGATGGCTACACCTTC
once	.	TRBV5-1	TRBJ2-5	CASSLGLTDSQETQYF	TGCGCCAGCAGCCTCGGATTGACGGACAGCCAAGAGACCCAGTACTTC
.	TRBD2	TRBV12-5	TRBJ2-1	CASGSSGYNEQFF	TGTGCTAGTGGGAGTAGCGGGTACAATGAGCAGTTCTTC
.	TRBD2	TRBV7-9	TRBJ2-1	CASGRGGTYNEQFF	TGTGCCAGCGGGAGGGGTGGGACTTACAATGAGCAGTTCTTC
.	.	TRBV5-5	TRBJ1-5	CASSSGSTGIIQPQHF	TGTGCCAGCAGCTCAGGCAGTACAGGGATTATTCAGCCCCAGCATTTT
.	.	TRBV4-3	TRBJ1-1	CASSQGGLNTEAFF	TGCGCCAGCAGCCAAGGAGGGTTGAACACTGAAGCTTTCTTT
.	.	TRBV10-3	TRBJ1-5	CAISESGGLQPQHF	TGTGCCATCAGTGAGTCGGGGGGACTTCAGCCCCAGCATTTT
.	TRBD2	TRBV2	TRBJ2-5	CASTQGLAAGETQYF	TGTGCCAGCACCCAGGGACTAGCGGCAGGGGAGACCCAGTACTTC
.	TRBD2	TRBV2	TRBJ2-6	CASLPGLGPSGANVLTF	TGTGCCAGCCTACCGGGACTAGGCCCCTCTGGGGCCAACGTCCTGACTTTC
.	TRBD1	TRBV9	TRBJ1-1	CASSVQGASEAFF	TGTGCCAGCAGCGTACAGGGGGCGTCTGAAGCTTTCTTT
.	TRBD2	TRBV4-2	TRBJ2-7	CASSQEPGGTPGSYEQYF	TGTGCCAGCAGCCAAGAGCCGGGAGGGACCCCTGGCTCCTACGAGCAGTACTTC
.	.	TRBV4-1	TRBJ2-7	CASSQGGGGEQYF	TGCGCCAGCAGCCAAGGGGGGGGCGGCGAGCAGTACTTC
.	TRBD1	TRBV4-2	TRBJ1-6	CASSHAGTGGSPLHF	TGTGCCAGCAGCCACGCCGGGACAGGGGGTTCACCCCTCCACTTT
.	TRBD1	TRBV7-6	TRBJ2-7	CASSLRWDRGYEQYF	TGTGCCAGCAGCTTAAGGTGGGACAGGGGCTACGAGCAGTACTTC
.	TRBD1	TRBV4-1	TRBJ1-6	CASSLPTGNNSPLHF	TGCGCCAGCAGCCTCCCGACAGGGAATAATTCACCCCTCCACTTT
.	TRBD1	TRBV10-3	TRBJ1-2	CAISDRQGAGGYTF	TGTGCCATCAGCGACAGACAGGGGGCTGGTGGCTACACCTTC
.	TRBD1	TRBV7-2	TRBJ2-3	CASSLFGQGMVGTDTQYF	TGTGCCAGCAGCTTATTTGGACAGGGGATGGTCGGCACAGATACGCAGTATTTT
.	.	TRBV2	TRBJ2-1	CASSERRSLDEQFF	TGTGCCAGCAGTGAACGGAGGAGTTTGGATGAGCAGTTCTTC
.	TRBD2	TRBV5-6	TRBJ2-1	CASSPDMRGGRSDNEQFF	TGTGCCAGCAGCCCGGATATGCGGGGGGGCCGGTCCGACAATGAGCAGTTCTTC
.	TRBD1	TRBV7-9	TRBJ1-6	CASSLTAGGNSPLHF	TGTGCCAGCAGCTTAACGGCAGGGGGTAACTCACCCCTCCACTTT
.	TRBD1	TRBV18	TRBJ2-7	CASSPWTGPSYEQYF	TGTGCCAGCTCACCCTGGACAGGGCCCTCCTACGAGCAGTACTTC
.	TRBD2	TRBV4-1	TRBJ2-2	CASSQAGTSGGARTGELFF	TGCGCCAGCAGCCAAGCAGGGACTAGCGGGGGGGCGCGGACCGGGGAGCTGTTTTTT
few	TRBD2	TRBV19	TRBJ2-3	CASRTSGTDTQYF	TGTGCCAGTAGGACTAGCGGCACAGATACGCAGTATTTT
.	.	TRBV9	TRBJ2-1	CASSPGVGNEQFF	TGTGCCAGCAGCCCGGGGGTGGGGAATGAGCAGTTCTTC
.	TRBD2	TRBV25-1	TRBJ2-1	CASGHGLADNEQFF	TGTGCCAGCGGCCACGGACTAGCGGACAATGAGCAGTTCTTC
.	TRBD1	TRBV7-2	TRBJ1-3	CASSLAGGYSGNTIYF	TGTGCCAGCAGCTTAGCAGGGGGCTACTCTGGAAACACCATATATTTT
.	.	TRBV18	TRBJ2-3	CASSPSDTQYF	TGTGCCAGCTCACCGTCGGATACGCAGTATTTT
.	.	TRBV4-3	TRBJ2-2	CASSQDRFTGELFF	TGCGCCAGCAGCCAAGATCGGTTCACCGGGGAGCTGTTTTTT
.	.	TRBV18	TRBJ1-2	CASSPGQGPLYGYTF	TGTGCCAGCTCACCCGGTCAGGGCCCCCTCTATGGCTACACCTTC
.	.	TRBV19	TRBJ1-2	CASRTSGQEGYGYTF	TGTGCCAGTAGGACCTCGGGGCAGGAGGGCTATGGCTACACCTTC
.	.	TRBV19	TRBJ1-1	CASSDTRVMNTEAFF	TGTGCCAGTAGTGATACTAGGGTCATGAACACTGAAGCTTTCTTT
.	.	TRBV4-3	TRBJ2-7	CASSQDLQVKYEQYF	TGCGCCAGCAGCCAAGACTTGCAGGTGAAATACGAGCAGTACTTC
.	TRBD1	TRBV7-8	TRBJ2-7	CASSPRDRGEQYF	TGTGCCAGCAGCCCCAGGGACAGGGGTGAGCAGTACTTC
.	TRBD2	TRBV9	TRBJ2-1	CASRSAGVHNEQFF	TGTGCCAGCAGGTCGGCGGGGGTCCACAATGAGCAGTTCTTC
.	TRBD1	TRBV6-1	TRBJ2-7	CASKGTVYEQYF	TGTGCCAGCAAGGGGACAGTCTACGAGCAGTACTTC
.	TRBD1	TRBV6-5	TRBJ1-2	CASRSGGNGYGYTF	TGTGCCAGCAGATCAGGGGGCAACGGCTATGGCTACACCTTC
.	.	TRBV29-1	TRBJ1-2	CSVEAGEGYTF	TGCAGCGTTGAGGCAGGGGAAGGCTACACCTTC
.	.	TRBV7-9	TRBJ1-2	CASSFSYPRAGSSEGYTF	TGTGCCAGCAGTTTTTCCTATCCCCGTGCGGGGAGTTCTGAGGGCTACACCTTC
.	TRBD2	TRBV7-9	TRBJ2-3	CASSLNSGSVDTQYF	TGTGCCAGCAGCTTAAATAGCGGGAGTGTGGATACGCAGTATTTT
.	TRBD1	TRBV19	TRBJ2-2	CANLKTGMWSGELFF	TGTGCCAACTTAAAGACAGGGATGTGGTCCGGGGAGCTGTTTTTT
.	TRBD1	TRBV4-2	TRBJ1-5	CASSQGTGYSNQPQHF	TGTGCCAGCAGCCAAGGGACAGGGTATAGCAATCAGCCCCAGCATTTT
.	.	TRBV10-3	TRBJ2-3	CAISPSTDTQYF	TGTGCCATCAGTCCTAGTACAGATACGCAGTATTTT
.	TRBD2	TRBV7-3	TRBJ2-3	CASSKSAGVPDTQYF	TGTGCCAGCAGCAAATCAGCGGGGGTCCCAGATACGCAGTATTTT
.	TRBD2	TRBV7-9	TRBJ2-1	CASSLVGGGEQFF	TGTGCCAGCAGCTTAGTGGGGGGGGGTGAGCAGTTCTTC